These 3 T cell receptor beta chains came from one sample sequenced in a study of regulatory T cells in long-lasting Graves disease. Construction of the TCR beta libraries employed iRepertoire HTBI primers in conjunction with Arm-PCR of CDR3 regions. In TCRdb, the multiplex PCR reads were re-called with MiXCR into one record per CDR3 protein. The repertoire consists of fewer than 500,000 distinct CDR3 sequences, with 15% to 20% occurring once and the leading ten covering 9.5% to 15%. Sample time point: newly diagnosed GD, antithyroid drugs for less than 3 months. RNA extracted from PBMCs served as the sequencing template. The data were also submitted as part of a second study, on T cells in Graves' hyperthyroidism and ophthalmopathy.

Sequencing used peripheral blood mononuclear cells (PBMCs), obtained at new diagnosis, from a patient treated with antithyroid drugs. Receptors were obtained from a man in his forties or fifties with Graves disease.

The rearrangement links TRBV30 to TRBJ2-3; D uncertain. The V gene's germline CDR1 is GTSNPN and CDR2 SVGIG (reference sequence). This CDR3 has 15 residues. The V gene lost 8 bases and the J gene lost 2 bases, with 20 bases spanning the gap. CDR3 DNA: TGTGCCCTAAACGATGGCCCGTATCTCACAGATACGCAGTATTTT. This sequence encodes CALNDGPYLTDTQYF.

This clonotype has only a few counts. A read error may be the cause here, since a much bigger clone is one base away. The V call is TRBV20-1, the J call TRBJ2-1, with TRBD2 matching over 8 bases. The germline V gene has CDR1 DFQATT and CDR2 SNEGSKA (reference sequence). CDR3 size: 13 residues. The DNA for the CDR3 is TGCAGTGCTAGCGGGAGGGCCAACAATGTGCAGTTCTTC. Translated, it gives CSASGRANNVQFF.

The chain is built from TRBV2 and TRBJ1-1; 10 bases align to TRBD1. Per the germline V gene, CDR1 is SNHLY and CDR2 is FYNNEI. The CDR3 runs 18 residues. V dropped 6 bases and J dropped 0; count of bases not matched to a gene: 13. The CDR3 DNA follows: TGTGCCAGCAGACTACCGTTGGGACAGGGGCTCCTGAACACTGAAGCTTTCTTT. Protein sequence: CASRLPLGQGLLNTEAFF.